This T cell receptor beta chain comes out of a study of cytomegalovirus exposure and HLA in healthy donors. Overall study context: Earlier sequencing of 150 million to 200 million T cells yielded fewer than 140 million unique TCR beta sequences.

This PCR relied on a set of 60 Vbeta primers and 13 Jbeta primers. Assay used: immunoSEQ multiplex PCR; TCRdb lists only in-frame clones, some missing. The sample gives fewer than 200,000 clones, about four fifths of which show up once; roughly 13% is in the top ten. This CDR3 spans 13 amino acids. CDR1 is SEHNR, CDR2 FQNEAQ, per germline (reference sequence). The trim removed 5 bases at V and 3 bases at J, leaving 4 bases unmatched. Sequenced input: PBMCs. The TCR comes from a woman aged 50 to 60 in good health and CMV-seronegative. The chain employs TRBV7-9 and TRBJ2-7; 7 nucleotides agree with TRBD2. CDR3 coding DNA: TGTGCCAGCAGCCTGGGGGAGGGCTACGAGCAGTACTTC. Translating it yields CASSLGEGYEQYF.